This T cell receptor (beta chain) was sequenced for a study of blood T cell repertoires in COVID-19. The repertoire was sequenced with immunoSEQ multiplex PCR; TCRdb's copy has only in-frame clones and lacks some. The sample yields some 340,000 clones, under 85% seen once. This CDR3 has 15 residues. CDR1 SEHNR and CDR2 FQNEAQ come from the germline V gene (reference sequence). V dropped 1 base and J dropped 0 bases, with 9 bases sitting between them. The sample taken for sequencing was PBMCs or T cells enriched from blood (not recorded which). This TCR was sampled from a woman between 50 and 59 years old who had recovered from COVID-19. The chain carries TRBV7-9 and TRBJ1-1; D might be TRBD1 (5 bases). The CDR3 sequence: CASSLVPGLNTEAFF. CDR3 nucleotides: TGTGCCAGCAGCTTAGTTCCAGGGCTGAACACTGAAGCTTTCTTT.